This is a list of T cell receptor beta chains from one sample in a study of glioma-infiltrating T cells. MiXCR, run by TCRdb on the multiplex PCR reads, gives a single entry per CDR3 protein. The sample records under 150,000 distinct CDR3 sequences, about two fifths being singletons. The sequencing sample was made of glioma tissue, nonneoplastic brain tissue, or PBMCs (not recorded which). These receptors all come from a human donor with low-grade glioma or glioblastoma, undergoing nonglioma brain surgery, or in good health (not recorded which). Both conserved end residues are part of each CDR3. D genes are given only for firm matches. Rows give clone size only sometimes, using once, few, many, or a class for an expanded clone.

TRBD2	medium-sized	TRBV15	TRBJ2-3	TGTGCCACCAGCCGAAGCGGGACGCTTACTTTCACAGATACGCAGTATTTT	CATSRSGTLTFTDTQYF
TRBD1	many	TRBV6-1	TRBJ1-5	TGTGCCAGCACCCGGGACAGGGGGCGCGGTCAGCCCCAGCATTTT	CASTRDRGRGQPQHF
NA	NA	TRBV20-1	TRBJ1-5	TGCAGTGCTAGATTAGGTGGACATAGCAATCAGCCCCAGCATTTT	CSARLGGHSNQPQHF
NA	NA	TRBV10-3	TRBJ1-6	TGTGCCATCAGTGATGAGGGGACGGGAAATTCACCCCTCCACTTT	CAISDEGTGNSPLHF
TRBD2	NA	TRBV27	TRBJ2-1	TGTGCCAGCAGTTTAGAAGCGGGGGGCCCGGGGGGGCAGTTCTTC	CASSLEAGGPGGQFF
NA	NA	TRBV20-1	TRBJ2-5	TGCAGTGCTAGAACCCTCCCCGGACAGCAAGAGACCCAGTACTTC	CSARTLPGQQETQYF
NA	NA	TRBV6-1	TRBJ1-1	TGTGCCACCCTTTTGGGGACGAACACTGAAGCTTTCTTT	CATLLGTNTEAFF
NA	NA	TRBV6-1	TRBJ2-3	TGTGCCAGCAGTGAAGGGCTCCTGGGTACGCAGTATTTT	CASSEGLLGTQYF
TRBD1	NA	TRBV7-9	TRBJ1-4	TGTGCCAGCAGCTTCAGGACAGGGCTTCATGAAAAACTGTTTTTT	CASSFRTGLHEKLFF
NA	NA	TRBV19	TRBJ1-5	TGTGCCAGTACCGCTGGAAATCAGCCCCAGCATTTT	CASTAGNQPQHF
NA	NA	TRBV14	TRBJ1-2	TGTGCCAGCAGCCCAGGGATTGGCTACACCTTC	CASSPGIGYTF
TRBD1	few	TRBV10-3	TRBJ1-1	TGTGCCATCAGTGGGGGGACAGGGGACACTGAAGCTTTCTTT	CAISGGTGDTEAFF
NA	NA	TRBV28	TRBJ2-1	TGTGCCAGCAGTTTAGGTTACGGCGACTACAATGAGCAGTTCTTC	CASSLGYGDYNEQFF
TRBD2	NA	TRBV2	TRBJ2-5	TGTGCCAGCAGTGATGAAGCAGGACTAGCGGCCGAAGAGACCCAGTACTTC	CASSDEAGLAAEETQYF
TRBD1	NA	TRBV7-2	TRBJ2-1	TGTGCCAGCAGCCTGACAGGGGTGGGTGAGCAGTTCTTC	CASSLTGVGEQFF
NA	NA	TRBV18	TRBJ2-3	TGTGCCAGCTCATCACTAGGCTCTAGCACAGATACGCAGTATTTT	CASSSLGSSTDTQYF
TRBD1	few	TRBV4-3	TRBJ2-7	TGCGCCAGCAGCCAAGATATCGTACAGGGGGCTATGGCCTACGAGCAGTACTTC	CASSQDIVQGAMAYEQYF
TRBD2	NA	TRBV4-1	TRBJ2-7	TGCGCCAGCAGCCCTCGGGGGGGAACCTACGAGCAGTACTTC	CASSPRGGTYEQYF
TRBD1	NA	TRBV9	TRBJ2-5	TGTGCCAGCAGCGTAGGGGACAGGCCAGAGACCCAGTACTTC	CASSVGDRPETQYF
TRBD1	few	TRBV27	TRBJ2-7	TGTGCCAGCAGTCCCGCCCGACAGGGGGCGGGTGGCGAGCAGTACTTC	CASSPARQGAGGEQYF
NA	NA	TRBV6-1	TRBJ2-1	TGTGCCAGCAGGAGTGGGGACTCCTACAATGAGCAGTTCTTC	CASRSGDSYNEQFF